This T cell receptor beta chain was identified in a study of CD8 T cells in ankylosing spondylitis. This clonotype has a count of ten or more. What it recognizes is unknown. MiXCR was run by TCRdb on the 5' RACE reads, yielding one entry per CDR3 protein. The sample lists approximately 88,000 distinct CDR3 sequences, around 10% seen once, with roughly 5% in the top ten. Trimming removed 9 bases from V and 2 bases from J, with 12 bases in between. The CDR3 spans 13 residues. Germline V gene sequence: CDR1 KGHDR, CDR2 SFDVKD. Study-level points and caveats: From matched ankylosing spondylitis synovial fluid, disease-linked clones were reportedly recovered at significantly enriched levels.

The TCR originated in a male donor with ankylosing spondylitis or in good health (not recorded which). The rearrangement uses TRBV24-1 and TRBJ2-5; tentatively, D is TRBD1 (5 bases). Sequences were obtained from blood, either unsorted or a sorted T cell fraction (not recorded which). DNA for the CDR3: TGTGCCACCCAAGACAGCCCTCAAGAGACCCAGTACTTC. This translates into CATQDSPQETQYF.